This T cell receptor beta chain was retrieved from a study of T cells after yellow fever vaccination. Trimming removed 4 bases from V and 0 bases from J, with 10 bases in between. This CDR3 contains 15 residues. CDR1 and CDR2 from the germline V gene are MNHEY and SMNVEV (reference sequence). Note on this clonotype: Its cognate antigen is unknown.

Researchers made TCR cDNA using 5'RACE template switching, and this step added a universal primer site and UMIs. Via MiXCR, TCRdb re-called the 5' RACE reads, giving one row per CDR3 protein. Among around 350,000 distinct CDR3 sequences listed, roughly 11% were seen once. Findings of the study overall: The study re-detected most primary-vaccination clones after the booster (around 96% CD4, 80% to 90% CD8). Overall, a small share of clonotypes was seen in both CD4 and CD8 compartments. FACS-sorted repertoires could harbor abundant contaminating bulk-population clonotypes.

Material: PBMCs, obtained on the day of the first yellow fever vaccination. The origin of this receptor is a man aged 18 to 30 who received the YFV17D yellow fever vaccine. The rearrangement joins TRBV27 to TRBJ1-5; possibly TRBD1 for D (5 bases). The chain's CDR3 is CASSWKGNSNQPQHF. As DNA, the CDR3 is TGTGCCAGCAGTTGGAAGGGGAATAGCAATCAGCCCCAGCATTTT.